Following are 23 T cell receptor beta chains from one sample sequenced in a study of T cell changes during pregnancy in multiple sclerosis. Libraries were prepared by immunoSEQ multiplex PCR; TCRdb keeps only in-frame clonotypes and omits some of them. The repertoire holds approximately 38,000 clones, 92% seen once, with approximately 5% in the top ten. Material: CD8+ T cells from peripheral blood mononuclear cells, obtained in the third trimester of pregnancy. The source is a female donor with multiple sclerosis, enrolled in a pregnancy study.

The rearrangement links TRBV27 to TRBJ2-7; TRBD1 agrees at 9 bases. Trimming at V came to 5 bases and at J to 0 bases, leaving 2 bases not matched to a gene. The CDR3 spans 14 residues. CDR1 and CDR2 from the germline V gene are MNHEY and SMNVEV (reference sequence). As DNA, the CDR3 is TGTGCCAGCAGTCGGACAGGGGTCTCCTACGAGCAGTACTTC. Translated, it gives CASSRTGVSYEQYF.

This rearrangement joins TRBV5-4 to TRBJ1-6; D perhaps matches TRBD1 (5 bases). Trimming shortened V by 3 bases and J by 6 bases, and 13 bases separated the two germline ends. Germline V gene data show CDR1 as SGHNT and CDR2 as YYREEE (reference sequence). The CDR3 spans 15 residues. CDR3 DNA sequence: TGTGCCAGCAGCTCCTCCCCAGGGTCTAATTCACCCCTCCACTTT. Its protein product is CASSSSPGSNSPLHF.

The J gene is TRBJ1-1, the V gene TRBV11-2; TRBD1 agrees at 7 bases. There are 13 residues in the CDR3. V trimming: 5 bases; J trimming: 6 bases; junction bases outside the gene matches: 6. Germline assignment: CDR1 SGHAT and CDR2 FQNNGV. The CDR3 DNA sequence: TGTGCCAGCAGCCCCAACAGGGGATCTGAAGCTTTCTTT. Its translation is CASSPNRGSEAFF.

This chain joins TRBV6-4 and TRBJ2-3; D call uncertain. The CDR3 spans 14 residues. Germline CDR1 and CDR2: MRHNA and SNTAGT. The V and J ends lost 3 bases and 2 bases respectively, with 9 bases between them. As DNA, the CDR3 is TGTGCCAGCAGTGAGGGCCCCTTCACAGATACGCAGTATTTT. It translates to CASSEGPFTDTQYF.

The chain employs TRBV9 and TRBJ2-1; 10 bases are shared with TRBD1. After removal of 4 bases from V and 3 bases from J, the junction contained 4 bases not matched to a gene. Germline V gene lookup returns CDR1 SGDLS and CDR2 YYNGEE. This CDR3 comprises 15 residues. The CDR3 loop reads CASSIGTGVYNEQFF. CDR3 sequence (DNA): TGTGCCAGCAGCATCGGGACAGGGGTCTACAATGAGCAGTTCTTC.

V is TRBV4-1 and J is TRBJ1-2; 7 bases are shared with TRBD1. This CDR3 region has 15 residues. Germline assignment: CDR1 MGHRA and CDR2 YSYEKL. V was pared by 1 base and J by 4 bases, with 6 bases of the junction left unmatched. The CDR3 is CASSQGGTDLYGYTF. CDR3 nucleotide sequence: TGCGCCAGCAGCCAAGGGGGGACAGACCTCTATGGCTACACCTTC.

The CDR3 loop reads CAWSVWSGAEKLFF. The CDR3 nucleotides are TGTGCCTGGAGTGTATGGTCAGGGGCTGAAAAACTGTTTTTT. V gene TRBV30 combines with J gene TRBJ1-4, with D tentatively TRBD1 (6 bases). V lost 0 bases to trimming and J lost 7 bases, with 12 bases between them. Germline CDR1 and CDR2: GTSNPN and SVGIG (reference sequence). The CDR3 consists of 14 residues. Complete variable domain (other parts from reference TRBV30 and TRBJ1-4): SQTIHQWPATLVQPVGSPLSLECTVEGTSNPNLYWYRQAAGRGLQLLFYSVGIGQISSEVPQNLSASRPQDRQFILSSKKLLLSDSGFYLCAWSVWSGAEKLFFGSGTQLSVL.

This clone is a singleton in its sample. This sequence joins TRBV27 and TRBJ1-2; D ambiguous. Germline V CDR1 and CDR2: MNHEY, SMNVEV (reference sequence). The CDR3 runs 11 residues. Trimming took 7 bases from V and 13 from J, leaving 16 bases between them. The CDR3 DNA is TGTGCCAGCAACGGACGGAGGGAGACCACCTTC. It codes for CASNGRRETTF.

This clone has at least ten counts. This chain connects TRBV6-4 to TRBJ2-1, with TRBD2 matching over 12 bases. CDR1 is MRHNA and CDR2 is SNTAGT in the germline V gene. J lost 3 bases, V lost 0 bases, and 0 bases had no gene match. The CDR3 runs to 16 residues. The CDR3 DNA reads as TGTGCCAGCAGTGACTCGACTAGCGGGAGCTACAATGAGCAGTTCTTC. This sequence encodes CASSDSTSGSYNEQFF.

This chain connects TRBV18 to TRBJ2-1; 9 bases agree with TRBD2. Per the germline V gene, CDR1 is KGHSH and CDR2 is LQKENI. V shed 2 bases and J 6 bases; nucleotides not matched to a gene: 5. The CDR3 covers 15 residues. CDR3 DNA: TGTGCCAGCTCACCATGGTTGCGGGAGGGCAATGAGCAGTTCTTC. It codes for CASSPWLREGNEQFF.

The chain carries TRBV7-6 and TRBJ1-3, with 7 bases that match TRBD1. V was pared by 5 bases and J by 0 bases, with 7 bases of the junction left unmatched. Germline V gene data show CDR1 as SGHVS and CDR2 as FNYEAQ. The CDR3 is made up of 16 amino acids. The CDR3 protein is CASSLQGGLSGNTIYF. The CDR3, as DNA: TGTGCCAGCAGCCTTCAGGGGGGACTCTCTGGAAACACCATATATTTT.

The V gene is TRBV6-1, the J gene TRBJ2-6, with D unresolved. Deletions cut 7 bases from V and 0 bases from J, with 10 bases between. Germline CDR1 reads MNHNS; CDR2 reads SASEGT. The CDR3 has 15 residues. For the CDR3, the DNA is TGTGCCAGCATTTCTGGGCCCTCTGGGGCCAACGTCCTGACTTTC. Translation: CASISGPSGANVLTF.

V and J are TRBV4-3 and TRBJ2-1, with D possibly TRBD2 on 6 matching bases. Germline V CDR1 and CDR2: LGHNA, YSLEER. The CDR3 runs 15 residues. Trimming took off 4 bases at V and 3 bases at J, with 13 bases between the two ends. The CDR3 loop is CASSPSMTSYNEQFF. DNA of the CDR3: TGCGCCAGCAGCCCCTCGATGACTAGCTACAATGAGCAGTTCTTC.

The chain is built from TRBV4-3 and TRBJ2-7, with no clear D. The CDR3 totals 15 residues. The germline V gene has CDR1 LGHNA and CDR2 YSLEER. The germline V and J ends were trimmed by 1 base and 3 bases, with 13 bases remaining between them. CDR3 sequence (DNA): TGCGCCAGCAGCCAAGTAATAGCCGAGAGCTACGAGCAGTACTTC. Translating it yields CASSQVIAESYEQYF.

This chain links TRBV2 with TRBJ2-7, with D perhaps matching TRBD2 (6 bases). The germline gives CDR1 SNHLY, CDR2 FYNNEI. The length of the CDR3 is 12 residues. V lost 4 bases, J lost 12 bases, and 16 bases lay in between. CDR3 sequence (DNA): TGTGCCAGCAGTGGGCTTGGGGGGAGCCTGTACTTC. Translation: CASSGLGGSLYF.

Only one count was recorded for this clone. V and J are TRBV9 and TRBJ2-3; 9 bases match TRBD1. The CDR3 is 17 amino acids. Germline lookup yields CDR1 SGDLS and CDR2 YYNGEE. V lost 4 bases and J lost 2; bases outside the gene matches: 11. The CDR3 coding sequence is TGTGCCAGCAGCACACAGACCGGGACAGGGCCCACAGATACGCAGTATTTT. This gives the protein CASSTQTGTGPTDTQYF. Combining the CDR3 with reference TRBV9 and TRBJ2-3 gives the whole variable domain DSGVTQTPKHLITATGQRVTLRCSPRSGDLSVYWYQQSLDQGLQFLIQYYNGEERAKGNILERFSAQQFPDLHSELNLSSLELGDSALYFCASSTQTGTGPTDTQYFGPGTRLTVL.

This chain joins TRBV7-9 and TRBJ2-5; TRBD1 might be the D (5 bases). In germline, CDR1 is SEHNR, CDR2 FQNEAQ (reference sequence). The CDR3 is 15 residues long. The V and J ends lost 4 bases and 3 bases respectively, with 15 bases between them. The CDR3 loop is CASSSRTNLEETQYF. CDR3 coding DNA: TGTGCCAGCAGCTCGCGGACAAACTTAGAAGAGACCCAGTACTTC.

This clone has just one count. This chain joins TRBV28 and TRBJ2-7; maybe TRBD1 (5 bases). Germline V CDR1 and CDR2: MDHEN, SYDVKM. The ends were cut back, 5 bases at V and 6 bases at J, with 11 bases in the middle. The CDR3 spans 12 residues. The CDR3 protein is CASSKGISEQYF. The CDR3 nucleotides are TGTGCCAGCAGTAAGGGGATCAGCGAGCAGTACTTC.

This clone occurred many times. In DNA, the CDR3 is TGTGCCAGCAGCCAAGAGATGGGGACAGGGCCAGATACGCAGTATTTT. This translates into CASSQEMGTGPDTQYF. The chain has TRBV4-2 and TRBJ2-3; TRBD1 agrees at 9 bases. The CDR3 has 16 residues. V gave up 0 bases and J gave up 4 bases; unmatched junction bases: 5. Per germline, CDR1 LGHNA and CDR2 YNFKEQ.

The rearrangement uses TRBV6-4 and TRBJ2-1, with D tentatively TRBD2 (6 bases). Germline lookup yields CDR1 MRHNA and CDR2 SNTAGT. V lost 2 bases to trimming and J lost 2 bases, with 10 bases between them. The CDR3 length is 15 residues. This CDR3 is CASSDTEGPYNEQFF. The CDR3 DNA is TGTGCCAGCAGTGACACGGAGGGGCCCTACAATGAGCAGTTCTTC.

V usage is TRBV5-1 and J usage is TRBJ1-1; D uncertain. This CDR3 is 13 amino acids long. Trimming shortened V by 4 bases and J by 6 bases, and 13 bases separated the two germline ends. CDR1 SGHRS and CDR2 YFSETQ come from the germline V gene. CDR3 region: CASSPDMGAEAFF. CDR3 DNA: TGCGCCAGCAGCCCTGACATGGGCGCTGAAGCTTTCTTT.

The gene calls are TRBV7-9 and TRBJ2-7, with D unresolved. V lost 1 base to trimming and J lost 5 bases, with 6 bases between them. This CDR3 has 12 residues. Germline CDR1 reads SEHNR; CDR2 reads FQNEAQ (reference sequence). The CDR3 region has the DNA TGTGCCAGCAGCTTAGAACTCCACGAGCAGTACTTC. Encoded protein: CASSLELHEQYF.

V is TRBV7-2 and J is TRBJ2-2, with 8 bases identical to TRBD1. The germline V gene encodes CDR1 SGHTA and CDR2 FQGNSA. The J segment lost 1 base and the V segment lost 5 bases, leaving 9 bases of the junction unmatched. CDR3 length: 17 residues. CDR3 DNA: TGTGCCAGCAGCCTAAACTCCGGGACAGGGAACACCGGGGAGCTGTTTTTT. This translates into CASSLNSGTGNTGELFF. The full variable domain, in which reference TRBV7-2 and TRBJ2-2 provide the parts outside the CDR3, is GAGVSQSPSNKVTEKGKDVELRCDPISGHTALYWYRQSLGQGLEFLIYFQGNSAPDKSGLPSDRFSAERTGGSVSTLTIQRTQQEDSAVYLCASSLNSGTGNTGELFFGEGSRLTVL.